The clone carrying this TCR beta chain occurred a few times. Its antigen is as yet unknown. These data come from a study of sequential checkpoint blockade in melanoma. Study background: Twenty-two patients had tumor biopsies before treatment and at week 13. Regarding the study as a whole: For nivolumab-first patients, baseline tumor clonality was associated with response.

CDR1 and CDR2 (germline): SGHNT, YENEEA. The V end was cut by 5 bases, the J end by 4 bases, with 14 bases between. This CDR3 has 14 residues. Using immunoSEQ multiplex PCR, the repertoire was profiled, and TCRdb retains in-frame clones only, with some absent. The sample yields about 13,000 clones, roughly 27% seen once. The treatment was: randomized to nivolumab then ipilimumab (arm A) or the reverse (arm B). Sequenced here: tumor tissue (inferred from file names), sampled from a patient given nivolumab and ipilimumab in sequence. The source is a human donor with melanoma. The rearrangement links TRBV11-3 to TRBJ1-2, with D possibly TRBD1 on 6 matching bases. This CDR3 is CASSPGGASYGYTF. The CDR3 DNA is TGTGCCAGCAGCCCTGGGGGCGCAAGCTATGGCTACACCTTC.